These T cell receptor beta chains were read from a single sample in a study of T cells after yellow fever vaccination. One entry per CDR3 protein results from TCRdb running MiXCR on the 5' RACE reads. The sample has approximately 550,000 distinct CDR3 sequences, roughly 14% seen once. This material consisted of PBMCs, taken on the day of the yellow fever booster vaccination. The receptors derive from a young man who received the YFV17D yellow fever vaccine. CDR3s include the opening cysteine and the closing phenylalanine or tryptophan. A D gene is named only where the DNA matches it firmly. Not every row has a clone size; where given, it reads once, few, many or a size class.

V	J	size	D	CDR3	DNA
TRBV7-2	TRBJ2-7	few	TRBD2	CASSLTTSGRAEQYF	TGTGCCAGCAGCTTAACAACTAGCGGGAGGGCCGAGCAGTACTTC
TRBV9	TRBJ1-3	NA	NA	CASSATGTSGNTIYF	TGTGCCAGCAGCGCGACGGGGACCTCTGGAAACACCATATATTTT
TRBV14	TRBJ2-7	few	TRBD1	CASSQFSPDRERGEQYF	TGTGCCAGCAGCCAATTTTCGCCAGACAGGGAACGGGGCGAGCAGTACTTC
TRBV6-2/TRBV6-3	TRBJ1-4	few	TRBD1	CASSYVSNPLTGAGANEKLFF	TGTGCCAGCAGTTACGTTTCTAACCCCCTAACAGGGGCCGGAGCTAATGAAAAACTGTTTTTT
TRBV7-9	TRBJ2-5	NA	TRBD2	CASSSTAGVGQETQYF	TGTGCCAGCAGTTCTACAGCGGGAGTAGGCCAAGAGACCCAGTACTTC
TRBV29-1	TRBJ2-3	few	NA	CSLGFTDTQYF	TGCAGCTTGGGGTTCACAGATACGCAGTATTTT
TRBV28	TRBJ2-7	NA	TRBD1	CASRQDRDDLYEQYF	TGTGCCAGCAGGCAGGACAGGGACGACCTCTACGAGCAGTACTTC
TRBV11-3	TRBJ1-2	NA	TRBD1	CASSPPGQGFLGTF	TGTGCCAGCAGTCCCCCGGGACAGGGGTTTTTAGGCACCTTC
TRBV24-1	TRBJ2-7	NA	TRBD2	CATAGGRTPYEQYF	TGTGCCACTGCCGGGGGGAGAACTCCCTACGAGCAGTACTTC
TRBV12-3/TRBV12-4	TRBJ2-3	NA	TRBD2	CASSLASGSGSGTQYF	TGTGCCAGCAGTTTAGCCAGCGGGAGTGGTTCGGGTACGCAGTATTTT
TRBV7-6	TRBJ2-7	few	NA	CASSLSIGGDEQYF	TGTGCCAGCAGCCTCTCAATTGGAGGCGACGAGCAGTACTTC
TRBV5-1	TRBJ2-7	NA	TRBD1	CASSPTGALSYEQYF	TGCGCCAGCAGCCCAACAGGGGCGCTTTCCTACGAGCAGTACTTC
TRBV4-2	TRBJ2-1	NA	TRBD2	CASSQGLAGGPRNEQFF	TGTGCCAGCAGCCAAGGACTAGCGGGAGGGCCCCGCAATGAGCAGTTCTTC
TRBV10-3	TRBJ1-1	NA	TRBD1	CAISETLQGGTEAFF	TGTGCCATCAGTGAAACCCTCCAGGGGGGCACTGAAGCTTTCTTT
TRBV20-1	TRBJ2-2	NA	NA	CSAKSVTLTTGELFF	TGCAGTGCTAAGTCCGTGACTCTAACAACCGGGGAGCTGTTTTTT
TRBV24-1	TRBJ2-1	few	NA	CATSEGDEQFF	TGTGCCACCAGTGAGGGAGATGAGCAGTTCTTC
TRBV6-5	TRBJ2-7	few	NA	CASSATKIEQYF	TGTGCCAGTAGCGCTACAAAAATCGAGCAGTACTTC
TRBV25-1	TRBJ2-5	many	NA	CASTENQETQYF	TGTGCCAGCACCGAGAACCAAGAGACCCAGTACTTC
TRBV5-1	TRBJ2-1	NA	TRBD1	CASSLATGGGPINEQFF	TGCGCCAGCAGCTTGGCCACAGGGGGCGGGCCCATCAATGAGCAGTTCTTC
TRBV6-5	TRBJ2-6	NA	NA	CASSYSVGSGANVLTF	TGTGCCAGCAGTTACTCGGTAGGATCTGGGGCCAACGTCCTGACTTTC